Listed here are 10 T cell receptor beta chains from one sample, sequenced in a study of blood T cell repertoires in COVID-19. Some clones are missing from TCRdb's copy, which holds only in-frame ones; the method was immunoSEQ multiplex PCR. Among around 37,000 clones listed, roughly nine tenths were seen once. Input material: peripheral blood. The receptors were gathered from a man in his fifties or sixties with active or convalescent COVID-19.

CDR3 amino acids: CASSIRDILSSPLHF. For the CDR3, the DNA is TGTGCCAGTAGTATTCGAGACATTTTGAGTTCACCCCTCCACTTT. This chain uses TRBV19 with TRBJ1-6; D gene uncertain. Per germline, CDR1 LNHDA and CDR2 SQIVND (reference sequence). The CDR3 covers 15 residues. V was pared by 3 bases and J by 9 bases, with 15 bases between.

The CDR3: CASSELAGAYNEQFF. The CDR3, as DNA: TGTGCCAGCAGTGAGCTAGCGGGGGCCTACAATGAGCAGTTCTTC. The chain couples TRBV2 to TRBJ2-1; 10 nucleotides agree with TRBD2. Per the germline V gene, CDR1 is SNHLY and CDR2 is FYNNEI. Trimming cost V 3 bases and J 2 bases; bases outside gene matches: 1. The CDR3 is made up of 15 amino acids.

V usage is TRBV29-1 and J usage is TRBJ2-1; TRBD2 might be the D (6 bases). The V end lost 5 bases, the J end lost 15 bases, and 20 bases lay between the germline ends. This CDR3 is 12 amino acids long. The germline gives CDR1 SQVTM, CDR2 ANQGSEA. CDR3 nucleotides: TGCAGCGTTCGGGACTGGCAGCAGTTAGGGTTCTTC. Protein: CSVRDWQQLGFF.

The chain has TRBV7-3 and TRBJ2-3, with D possibly being TRBD2 (5 bases). V was trimmed by 5 bases and J by 0 bases, leaving 12 bases between them. CDR1 is SGHTA, CDR2 FQGTGA, per germline. The CDR3 loop spans 15 amino acids. The CDR3 sequence: CASSPRGGSTDTQYF. The CDR3 DNA reads TGTGCCAGCAGCCCCCGCGGCGGGAGCACAGATACGCAGTATTTT. Drawing the rest from reference TRBV7-3 and TRBJ2-3, the complete variable domain is GAGVSQTPSNKVTEKGKYVELRCDPISGHTALYWYRQSLGQGPEFLIYFQGTGAADDSGLPNDRFFAVRPEGSVSTLKIQRTERGDSAVYLCASSPRGGSTDTQYFGPGTRLTVL.

The chain carries TRBV6-2 or TRBV6-3 and TRBJ1-4; 8 positions match TRBD1. The CDR3 contains 14 residues. Germline CDR1 and CDR2: MNHEY and SVGEGT. V was pared by 6 bases and J by 8 bases, with 8 bases of the junction left unmatched. CDR3 in DNA: TGTGCCAGCAGCCCCAGGGGGCGCCGGGAAAAACTGTTTTTT. Its translation: CASSPRGRREKLFF.

For the CDR3, the DNA is TGTGCCAGCAGCCCGGGGATCCACTCTGGAAACACCATATATTTT. The encoded protein is CASSPGIHSGNTIYF. The chain joins TRBV11-1 to TRBJ1-3; D not resolved. Trimming stripped 5 bases from V and 0 bases from J, with 11 bases between. The CDR3 extends over 15 amino acids. The V gene's germline CDR1 is SGHAT and CDR2 FQDESV (reference sequence).

This rearrangement joins TRBV5-1 to TRBJ1-2, with a weak D call TRBD1 (6 bases). CDR1 is SGHRS, CDR2 YFSETQ, per germline. V was clipped by 4 bases and J by 8 bases, with 15 bases between them. The CDR3 covers 13 residues. CDR3 DNA sequence: TGCGCCAGCAGCCCCGGACAGCTTCTAGGCTACACCTTC. As protein: CASSPGQLLGYTF.

The chain is built from TRBV27 and TRBJ1-3, with a weak D call TRBD1 (5 bases). The CDR3 runs to 13 residues. Germline CDR1 is MNHEY and CDR2 is SMNVEV (reference sequence). V was shortened by 9 bases and J by 8 bases, with 17 bases between the two germline ends. The CDR3 region has the DNA TGTGCCAGTGGGACTCTCCCCGGGGACACCATATATTTT. Translating it yields CASGTLPGDTIYF.

This clone was detected once. The CDR3 spells CASSSQGDYGYTF. CDR3 in DNA: TGTGCCAGCAGCTCACAGGGGGACTATGGCTACACCTTC. The chain joins TRBV7-2 to TRBJ1-2, with 8 bases identical to TRBD1. CDR3 size: 13 residues. Looked up from germline, CDR1 is SGHTA and CDR2 is FQGNSA. The V and J ends lost 4 bases and 3 bases, in that order; junction bases with no gene match: 1.

This clone was counted only a few times. The V gene is TRBV5-6, the J gene TRBJ2-7; D remains ambiguous. Germline CDR1 is SGHDT and CDR2 is YYEEEE. V was clipped by 0 bases and J by 5 bases, with 9 bases between them. The CDR3 covers 13 residues. CDR3 residues: CASSLELGHEQYF. The CDR3 nucleotides read TGTGCCAGCAGCTTGGAACTGGGCCACGAGCAGTACTTC.